The TCR beta chain under discussion was sequenced for a study of identical twins. Study-level findings and limits: Twin-shared out-of-frame alpha sequences showed excess low generation probability. Cross-sectional statistical analysis, not tracking of the same donors, underpinned the conclusions.

The donors were all healthy and Caucasian. TCRdb re-called the 5' RACE reads through MiXCR, storing one row per CDR3 protein. The table includes some 900,000 distinct CDR3 sequences, roughly an eighth detected once. Germline loops: CDR1 ENHRY, CDR2 SYGVKD. The CDR3 has 15 residues. V gave up 3 bases and J gave up 4 bases; unmatched junction bases: 6. The table lists this clonotype with a few counts. The antigen is undetermined. These data were likewise used in another study, on yellow fever vaccine responses in identical twins. That publication notes: Vaccine-induced T cell responses in twins were reportedly observed to appear partly convergent, partly personalized.

Sequenced: PBMCs. This chain joins TRBV10-3 and TRBJ2-5; TRBD1 agrees at 9 bases. This receptor was taken from a young woman in good health. CDR3 bases: TGTGCCATCAGTGACCCAGGACAGGGGCGAGAGACCCAGTACTTC. Translated, it gives CAISDPGQGRETQYF.